The rows below give T cell receptor beta chains drawn from one sample of a study of blood T cell repertoires in COVID-19. The repertoire was sequenced with immunoSEQ multiplex PCR; TCRdb's copy has only in-frame clones and lacks some. Of 97,000 or so clones in the sample, roughly 80% are singletons; the top ten hold 3.5% to 5.5%. Material for sequencing was peripheral blood. These receptors came from a human donor in a cohort sampled during active COVID-19. CDR3s include the opening cysteine and the closing phenylalanine or tryptophan. The D gene is left open where the match is weak. Rows give clone size only sometimes, using once, few, many, or a class for an expanded clone.

CDR3	DNA	size	V	J	D
CASSSGQGRSGNTIYF	TGTGCCAGCAGTTCGGGACAGGGAAGGTCCGGAAACACCATATATTTT	.	TRBV27	TRBJ1-3	TRBD1
CASRRTSGSYEQYF	TGTGCCAGCAGGAGGACTAGCGGGTCCTACGAGCAGTACTTC	.	TRBV11-3	TRBJ2-7	TRBD2
CASSVGQGVINEKLFF	TGTGCCAGCAGCGTAGGCCAGGGGGTTATTAATGAAAAACTGTTTTTT	.	TRBV9	TRBJ1-4	TRBD1
CATSESRDRNNEQFF	TGTGCCACCAGTGAATCCCGGGACAGGAACAATGAGCAGTTCTTC	.	TRBV24-1	TRBJ2-1	TRBD1
CASSPQGFVEKLFF	TGTGCCAGCAGCCCACAGGGGTTCGTGGAAAAACTGTTTTTT	.	TRBV7-9	TRBJ1-4	TRBD1
CASSDRGDYGYTF	TGTGCCAGCAGTGACAGGGGGGACTATGGCTACACCTTC	.	TRBV6-2/TRBV6-3	TRBJ1-2	TRBD1
CAISERGGSYNSPLHF	TGTGCCATCAGTGAACGGGGGGGTTCCTATAATTCACCCCTCCACTTT	.	TRBV10-3	TRBJ1-6	.
CASSSPRGRTYNYEQYF	TGTGCCAGCAGTTCACCGAGGGGGCGCACATACAACTACGAGCAGTACTTC	.	TRBV28	TRBJ2-7	TRBD1
CASSSSTGGETQYF	TGCGCCAGCAGCTCCAGCACAGGGGGGGAGACCCAGTACTTC	.	TRBV5-1	TRBJ2-5	TRBD1
CASSEGQGDGSNQPQHF	TGTGCCAGCAGTGAAGGGCAGGGGGATGGCAGCAATCAGCCCCAGCATTTT	.	TRBV2	TRBJ1-5	TRBD1
CASSFGTPIYGYTF	TGTGCCAGCAGCTTCGGGACACCCATATATGGCTACACCTTC	few	TRBV7-3	TRBJ1-2	.
CASSLGQGENTEAFF	TGTGCCAGCAGCCTCGGACAGGGAGAGAACACTGAAGCTTTCTTT	.	TRBV7-9	TRBJ1-1	TRBD1
CASSQDIRGVGYTF	TGCGCCAGCAGCCAAGATATTCGCGGGGTTGGCTACACCTTC	few	TRBV4-3	TRBJ1-2	.
CATSDGGRGSNQPQHF	TGTGCCACCAGTGACGGGGGGAGGGGAAGCAATCAGCCCCAGCATTTT	few	TRBV24-1	TRBJ1-5	.
CASRIGIISNQPQHF	TGTGCCAGCAGAATCGGGATTATTAGCAATCAGCCCCAGCATTTT	few	TRBV27	TRBJ1-5	.
CASSQRTSGTDTQYF	TGTGCCAGCAGCCAGAGGACTAGCGGCACAGATACGCAGTATTTT	.	TRBV4-2	TRBJ2-3	TRBD2
CASSSHGGIGEGIYTDTQYF	TGTGCCAGCAGTTCTCACGGCGGCATCGGGGAGGGGATCTACACAGATACGCAGTATTTT	.	TRBV28	TRBJ2-3	TRBD2
CASSPRRTGYNSPLHF	TGTGCCAGCAGCCCTCGCCGGACAGGATATAATTCACCCCTCCACTTT	.	TRBV5-6	TRBJ1-6	TRBD1
CASSYSTGGVWETQYF	TGTGCCAGCAGTTACTCGACAGGGGGAGTTTGGGAGACCCAGTACTTC	few	TRBV6-5	TRBJ2-5	TRBD1
CASRYTGEDTQYF	TGTGCCAGCAGGTATACAGGGGAAGATACGCAGTATTTT	.	TRBV7-2	TRBJ2-3	TRBD1
CASSGMGGQGTNTEAFF	TGTGCCAGCTCAGGGATGGGGGGACAGGGGACGAACACTGAAGCTTTCTTT	.	TRBV18	TRBJ1-1	TRBD1
CASSLTEPGNTIYF	TGTGCCAGCAGCCTGACAGAACCTGGAAACACCATATATTTT	few	TRBV6-5	TRBJ1-3	.
CASSLISTGELFF	TGTGCCAGCAGCTTAATTAGTACCGGGGAGCTGTTTTTT	.	TRBV7-3	TRBJ2-2	.
CASSYQGLETQYF	TGTGCCAGCAGTTATCAGGGGTTGGAGACCCAGTACTTC	.	TRBV12-3/TRBV12-4	TRBJ2-5	.
CASSPRGDTEAFF	TGTGCCAGCTCACCCAGGGGGGACACTGAAGCTTTCTTT	.	TRBV18	TRBJ1-1	TRBD1
CASSSYSGGSVYGYTF	TGTGCCAGCAGTTCATACTCAGGGGGCTCCGTCTATGGCTACACCTTC	.	TRBV28	TRBJ1-2	TRBD1
CASSPLQGARTEAFF	TGTGCCAGCAGCCCATTACAGGGGGCTAGGACTGAAGCTTTCTTT	.	TRBV7-9	TRBJ1-1	TRBD1
CASSPRGVGQPQHF	TGTGCCAGTAGCCCGCGGGGGGTGGGGCAGCCCCAGCATTTT	few	TRBV19	TRBJ1-5	.
CASSLQRGGVDTQYF	TGTGCCAGCAGCTTACAGCGGGGGGGCGTAGATACGCAGTATTTT	.	TRBV11-2	TRBJ2-3	TRBD2
CASSSGLAKGLNEQFF	TGTGCCAGCAGTTCCGGACTAGCCAAGGGGTTAAATGAGCAGTTCTTC	.	TRBV5-8	TRBJ2-1	TRBD2
CASRDSAANEKLFF	TGCGCCAGCCGGGACAGCGCGGCTAATGAAAAACTGTTTTTT	.	TRBV5-1	TRBJ1-4	TRBD1
CASSNRLMRDTQYF	TGTGCCAGTAGTAACCGCCTGATGAGAGATACGCAGTATTTT	.	TRBV19	TRBJ2-3	.
CASSYVQGTGQPQHF	TGTGCCAGCAGTTATGTGCAGGGGACGGGGCAGCCCCAGCATTTT	few	TRBV28	TRBJ1-5	.
CASSQPVVPTLPPLHF	TGCGCCAGCAGCCAGCCAGTGGTGCCAACCCTCCCACCCCTCCACTTT	.	TRBV4-1	TRBJ1-6	.
CASRVGQNTGELFF	TGTGCCAGCAGGGTGGGACAGAACACCGGGGAGCTGTTTTTT	.	TRBV2	TRBJ2-2	.
CASRDRNYGYTF	TGTGCCAGCCGGGACAGGAACTATGGCTACACCTTC	.	TRBV2	TRBJ1-2	TRBD1
CASSGTGGRNTEAFF	TGTGCCAGCAGCGGGACAGGCGGGCGGAACACTGAAGCTTTCTTT	few	TRBV5-4	TRBJ1-1	TRBD1
CAISGTGALNSPLHF	TGTGCCATCAGTGGGACAGGGGCACTCAATTCACCCCTCCACTTT	once	TRBV10-3	TRBJ1-6	TRBD1
CASSQDFRNRGSEAFF	TGTGCCAGCAGCCAAGATTTCAGGAACAGGGGTTCTGAAGCTTTCTTT	.	TRBV4-2	TRBJ1-1	TRBD1
CASSPRRQETQYF	TGTGCCAGCAGCCCTAGGAGACAAGAGACCCAGTACTTC	.	TRBV7-2	TRBJ2-5	.
CASSLRGGDHEQFF	TGTGCCAGCAGCCTCCGGGGGGGGGACCATGAGCAGTTCTTC	.	TRBV7-9	TRBJ2-1	TRBD2
CASSELVTGGQYF	TGTGCCAGCAGTGAACTTGTGACAGGGGGGCAGTACTTC	few	TRBV6-1	TRBJ2-7	TRBD1
CASSQPRTARDTQYF	TGTGCCAGCAGCCAACCTAGAACGGCGAGGGATACGCAGTATTTT	.	TRBV4-2	TRBJ2-3	.
CASRTGQANTEAFF	TGCGCCAGCAGGACAGGGCAGGCTAACACTGAAGCTTTCTTT	.	TRBV5-1	TRBJ1-1	TRBD1
CASSYGQRNTIYF	TGTGCCAGCAGTTACGGACAGAGAAACACCATATATTTT	.	TRBV6-2/TRBV6-3	TRBJ1-3	.
CASSVGGSVGGGYTF	TGTGCCAGCAGCGTAGGAGGGTCAGTTGGGGGGGGCTACACCTTC	.	TRBV9	TRBJ1-2	.